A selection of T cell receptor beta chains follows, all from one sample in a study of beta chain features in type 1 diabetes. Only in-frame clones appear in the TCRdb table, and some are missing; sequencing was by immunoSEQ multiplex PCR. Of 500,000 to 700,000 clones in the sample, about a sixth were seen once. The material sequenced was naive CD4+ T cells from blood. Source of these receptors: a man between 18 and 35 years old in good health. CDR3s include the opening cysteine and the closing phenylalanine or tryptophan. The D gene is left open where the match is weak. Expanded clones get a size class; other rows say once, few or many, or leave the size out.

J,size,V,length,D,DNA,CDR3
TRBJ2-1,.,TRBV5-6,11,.,TGTGCCAGCAGCTTAGGTCCTGAGCAGTTCTTC,CASSLGPEQFF
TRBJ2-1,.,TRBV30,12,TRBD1,TGTGCCTGGAGTGTCCCCGGGACAGGGGGCATCTTC,CAWSVPGTGGIF
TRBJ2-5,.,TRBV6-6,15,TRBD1,TGTGCCAGCAGTTACAGAGGACAGGGGGCGGAGACCCAGTACTTC,CASSYRGQGAETQYF
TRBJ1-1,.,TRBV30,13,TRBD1,TGTGCCTGGGATAGGGACAGCTCCACTGAAGCTTTCTTT,CAWDRDSSTEAFF
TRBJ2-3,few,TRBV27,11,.,TGTGCCAGCAGGAGAGCAGATACGCAGTATTTT,CASRRADTQYF
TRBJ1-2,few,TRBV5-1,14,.,TGCGCCAGCAGCTTGGACAGGGCGAACTATGGCTACACCTTC,CASSLDRANYGYTF
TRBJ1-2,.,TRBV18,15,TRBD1,TGTGCCAGCTCACCAGGGGACAGGGCGAGGTCTGGCTACACCTTC,CASSPGDRARSGYTF
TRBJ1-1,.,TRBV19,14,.,TGTGCCAGCCATCCACAGGGAGGGAGCACTGAAGCTTTCTTT,CASHPQGGSTEAFF
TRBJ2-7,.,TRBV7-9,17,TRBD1,TGTGCCAGCAGCCTCCGGGACAGGGGGCTGCAATCCTACGAGCAGTACTTC,CASSLRDRGLQSYEQYF
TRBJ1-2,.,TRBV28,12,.,TGTGCCAGCAGTTTTGGCACTTGGGGCTACACCTTC,CASSFGTWGYTF
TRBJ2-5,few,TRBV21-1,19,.,TGTGCCAGCTACTCCGGGACTAGGGGAATCCATAAAAACCAAGAGACCCAGTACTTC,CASYSGTRGIHKNQETQYF
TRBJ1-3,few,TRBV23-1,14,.,TGCGCCAGCAGCAGGCGCTCCTCTGGAAACACCATATATTTT,CASSRRSSGNTIYF
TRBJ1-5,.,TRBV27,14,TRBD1,TGTGCCAGCAGTTCGGACAGGGGGCATCAGCCCCAGCATTTT,CASSSDRGHQPQHF
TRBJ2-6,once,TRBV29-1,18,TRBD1,TGCAGCGTTGAAGATCCTACAGGGGGGCTCTCTGGGGCCAACGTCCTGACTTTC,CSVEDPTGGLSGANVLTF
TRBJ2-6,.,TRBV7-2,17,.,TGTGCCAGCAGCTTAGCTCTAGGGGGAGGTGGGGCCAACGTCCTGACTTTC,CASSLALGGGGANVLTF
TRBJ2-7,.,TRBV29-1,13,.,TGCAGCGTTGACGGGGGGCCCCCTCACGAGCAGTACTTC,CSVDGGPPHEQYF
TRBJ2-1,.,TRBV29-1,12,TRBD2,TGCAGGGGGACTAGCTCCTACAATGAGCAGTTCTTC,CRGTSSYNEQFF
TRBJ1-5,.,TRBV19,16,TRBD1,TGTGCCAGTAGCCTATTGACGGGGACAGGGTATCAGCCCCAGCATTTT,CASSLLTGTGYQPQHF
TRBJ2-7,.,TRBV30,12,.,TGTGCCTGGACTTCGGGGTCCTACGAGCAGTACTTC,CAWTSGSYEQYF
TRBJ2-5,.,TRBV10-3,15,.,TGTGCCATCAGTGGTGGTGGGGGGGCCGGTGAGACCCAGTACTTC,CAISGGGGAGETQYF
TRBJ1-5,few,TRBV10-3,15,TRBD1,TGTGCCATCAGAGAGGGGGCGCGAGGTTACGAGCCCCAGCATTTT,CAIREGARGYEPQHF
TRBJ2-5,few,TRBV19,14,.,TGTGCCAGTAGCTCGGACTATCTACAAGAGACCCAGTACTTC,CASSSDYLQETQYF
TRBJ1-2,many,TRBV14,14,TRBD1,TGTGCCAGCAGCCCGAGACAGGGGAACTATGGCTACACCTTC,CASSPRQGNYGYTF
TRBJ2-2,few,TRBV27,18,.,TGTGCCAGCACCTCCCGAGGGACCGCGAATCGTAACACCGGGGAGCTGTTTTTT,CASTSRGTANRNTGELFF
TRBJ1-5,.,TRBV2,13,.,TGTGCCAGCACCCGACAGCGGAATCAGCCCCAGCATTTT,CASTRQRNQPQHF